This T cell receptor beta chain derives from a study of blood T cell repertoires in COVID-19. Across the whole study: The samples span acute and convalescent COVID-19 from the United States, Italy and Spain. Nucleic acid was either cDNA or gDNA, and it came from T cells, B-cell-depleted T cells, or PBMCs.

Cohort placement rested on clinical history that participants reported themselves. All exposed participants met a person with COVID-19 within 2 weeks before entering the study. The CDR3 consists of 16 residues. Germline CDR1 reads MNHEY; CDR2 reads SMNVEV (reference sequence). V dropped 5 bases and J dropped 1 base, with 17 bases sitting between them. Profiling relied on immunoSEQ multiplex PCR, and the TCRdb table lists in-frame clones only, not all of them. Altogether about 280,000 clones are present, 82% being singletons, with the ten largest covering about 5%. Specimen: PBMCs or T cells enriched from blood (not recorded which). The clonotype originates from a middle-aged man who had been exposed to COVID-19. The chain carries TRBV27 and TRBJ1-1, with a tentative D call TRBD1 (5 bases). Here the CDR3 reads CASSTNPLGGNTEAFF. CDR3 sequence (DNA): TGTGCCAGCAGTACCAACCCCCTGGGGGGGAACACTGAAGCTTTCTTT.